The 20 T cell receptor beta chains presented below share a single source sample, sequenced in a study of cytomegalovirus exposure and HLA in healthy donors. The PCR was carried out with 60 Vbeta primers and 13 Jbeta primers. The table came from immunoSEQ multiplex PCR; TCRdb's copy has only in-frame clones and leaves some out. The table lists about 110,000 clones, roughly 15% of them singletons, with around 0.9% in the top ten. The sequencing input was PBMCs. These receptors were taken from a female donor in good health and CMV-seronegative.

The chain recombines TRBV19 with TRBJ2-7; 8 bases align to TRBD2. Germline CDR1 is LNHDA and CDR2 is SQIVND (reference sequence). The trim removed 3 bases at V and 0 bases at J, leaving 1 base unmatched. The CDR3 totals 14 residues. Here the CDR3 DNA reads TGTGCCAGTAGTATGAGCGGGAGCTCCTACGAGCAGTACTTC. Amino acids: CASSMSGSSYEQYF.

This chain joins TRBV5-4 and TRBJ2-7; D not resolved. CDR1 is SGHNT and CDR2 is YYREEE in the germline V gene (reference sequence). This CDR3 spans 12 amino acids. The V and J ends lost 4 bases and 0 bases respectively, with 5 bases between them. CDR3 nucleotides: TGTGCCAGCAGCGCGAGCTCCTACGAGCAGTACTTC. It specifies CASSASSYEQYF.

This clone was counted a few times. This chain connects TRBV5-1 to TRBJ2-2; weak D call: TRBD2 (6 bases). Trimming took off 7 bases at V and 6 bases at J, with 10 bases between the two ends. This CDR3 is 12 amino acids long. Germline V gives CDR1 SGHRS, CDR2 YFSETQ. As DNA, the CDR3 is TGCGCCAGCCGACTAGGCCCCGGGGAGCTGTTTTTT. Its protein product is CASRLGPGELFF.

The J gene is TRBJ2-1, the V gene TRBV7-2, with 13 bases aligning to TRBD2. The CDR3 is 16 amino acids. Losses at the gene ends were 5 bases for V and 9 bases for J; bases not matched to a gene: 10. Germline CDR1 reads SGHTA; CDR2 reads FQGNSA. CDR3 in DNA: TGTGCCAGCAGCATTACTAGCGGGGGGGCCCGGGGTGAGCAGTTCTTC. Its protein is CASSITSGGARGEQFF.

The chain carries TRBV6-5 and TRBJ1-1; D might be TRBD1 (5 bases). V dropped 0 bases and J dropped 3 bases, with 14 bases sitting between them. The length of the CDR3 is 16 residues. The germline V gene encodes CDR1 MNHEY and CDR2 SVGAGI. The DNA for the CDR3 is TGTGCCAGCAGTTACTCGGACTTTGGGGGGGACACTGAAGCTTTCTTT. Protein product: CASSYSDFGGDTEAFF.

The sample holds a few counts of this clone. The rearrangement uses TRBV7-9 and TRBJ2-5, with a tentative D call TRBD2 (6 bases). V was cut by 6 bases and J by 4 bases, with 15 bases left in between. CDR1 SEHNR and CDR2 FQNEAQ come from the germline V gene (reference sequence). The CDR3 totals 14 residues. DNA for the CDR3: TGTGCCAGCAGACGCGGGGCAGCAGCAGAGACCCAGTACTTC. Its translation is CASRRGAAAETQYF.

CDR3 sequence reads: CASSLKGGGLVFPDTQYF. The CDR3 DNA reads as TGTGCCAGCAGCCTCAAAGGGGGGGGCCTAGTTTTCCCAGATACGCAGTATTTT. The rearrangement joins TRBV9 to TRBJ2-3; a weak D match, TRBD2 (7 bases). The CDR3 totals 18 residues. Trimming left V 4 bases short and J 4 bases short, with 25 bases between. Germline CDR1 reads SGDLS; CDR2 reads YYNGEE.

The chain has TRBV5-1 and TRBJ2-5; 7 bases align to TRBD1. The CDR3 loop spans 15 amino acids. The ends lost 3 bases at V and 0 bases at J; junction bases unmatched: 5. The germline V gene has CDR1 SGHRS and CDR2 YFSETQ. The CDR3 sequence is CASSWGRGYQETQYF. In nucleotides, the CDR3 is TGCGCCAGCAGCTGGGGCAGGGGGTACCAAGAGACCCAGTACTTC.

CDR3 bases: TGTGCCAGCAGCTTAGATTTGACTAGTCCACAATTACGATACAATGAGCAGTTCTTC. Its translation: CASSLDLTSPQLRYNEQFF. J is TRBJ2-1 and V is TRBV7-9, with a possible D match to TRBD2 (6 bases). Per germline, CDR1 SEHNR and CDR2 FQNEAQ (reference sequence). V was shortened by 1 base and J by 4 bases, with 23 bases between the two germline ends. The CDR3 spans 19 residues.

The V call is TRBV9, the J call TRBJ2-5; a possible D gene is TRBD1 (6 bases). The CDR3 extends over 14 amino acids. The germline V and J ends were trimmed by 2 bases and 0 bases, with 8 bases remaining between them. The germline V gene has CDR1 SGDLS and CDR2 YYNGEE. The CDR3 sequence: CASSVRDNQETQYF. DNA of the CDR3: TGTGCCAGCAGCGTCCGGGACAACCAAGAGACCCAGTACTTC. Full variable domain (remainder filled in from reference TRBV9 and TRBJ2-5): DSGVTQTPKHLITATGQRVTLRCSPRSGDLSVYWYQQSLDQGLQFLIQYYNGEERAKGNILERFSAQQFPDLHSELNLSSLELGDSALYFCASSVRDNQETQYFGPGTRLLVL.

The rearrangement links TRBV7-8 to TRBJ1-5, with D possibly being TRBD1 (5 bases). CDR3 length: 17 residues. Trimming removed 0 bases from V and 3 bases from J, with 15 bases in between. Germline loops: CDR1 SGHVS, CDR2 FQNEAQ. The CDR3: CASSLARGGVPNQPQHF. CDR3 DNA: TGTGCCAGCAGCTTAGCACGCGGGGGGGTACCCAATCAGCCCCAGCATTTT.

The chain recombines TRBV28 with TRBJ1-2, with 8 bases matching TRBD1. The junction had 14 bases not matched to a gene; V was cut back by 2 bases and J by 0 bases. CDR1 and CDR2 from the germline V gene are MDHEN and SYDVKM. This CDR3 has 19 residues. The CDR3 here is CASSLTQFSLTGANYGYTF. In DNA form, the CDR3 reads TGTGCCAGCAGTTTAACACAGTTTAGTTTGACAGGGGCTAACTATGGCTACACCTTC.

The J gene is TRBJ1-6, the V gene TRBV6-5, with D possibly being TRBD1 (5 bases). The CDR3 is 15 residues long. Germline values: CDR1 MNHEY, CDR2 SVGAGI. V was trimmed by 11 bases and J by 10 bases, leaving 24 bases between them. The CDR3 DNA is TGTGCCTCCTCCCTCCGGGGGGGAGTTCGATCACCCCTCCACTTT. Translating gives CASSLRGGVRSPLHF.

In this sample, this clone turned up a few times. The CDR3 is CASSQAQGYAYGYTF. The CDR3 nucleotides are TGCGCCAGCAGCCAAGCACAGGGGTACGCGTATGGCTACACCTTC. The chain combines TRBV4-3 with TRBJ1-2; 7 bases line up with TRBD1. Germline V gives CDR1 LGHNA, CDR2 YSLEER. The length of the CDR3 is 15 residues. After removal of 1 base from V and 5 bases from J, the junction contained 7 bases not matched to a gene.

This clone appeared a few times. This sequence joins TRBV4-1 and TRBJ1-2; 8 bases match TRBD1. Germline CDR1 is MGHRA and CDR2 is YSYEKL. The J segment lost 2 bases and the V segment lost 4 bases, leaving 6 bases of the junction unmatched. The CDR3 length is 15 residues. The CDR3: CASSPRTGLNYGYTF. The DNA of the CDR3 is TGCGCCAGCAGCCCGAGGACAGGGTTAAACTATGGCTACACCTTC.

This sequence joins TRBV5-1 and TRBJ2-1; 8 positions agree with TRBD1. With 6 bases clipped from V and 3 bases from J, the junction kept 8 bases outside the gene matches. Germline V lookup: CDR1 SGHRS, CDR2 YFSETQ. The CDR3 consists of 15 residues. CDR3 coding DNA: TGCGCCAGCAACCCGGGGACAGGACACTACAATGAGCAGTTCTTC. As protein: CASNPGTGHYNEQFF.

The chain uses TRBV6-5 and TRBJ2-7, with D maybe TRBD1 (6 bases). This CDR3 has 14 residues. V was shortened by 2 bases and J by 0 bases, with 8 bases between the two germline ends. In germline, CDR1 is MNHEY, CDR2 SVGAGI. This CDR3 reads CASSYLQGSYEQYF. Here the CDR3 DNA reads TGTGCCAGCAGTTACCTACAGGGCTCCTACGAGCAGTACTTC.

This clone was picked up a small number of times. The CDR3 DNA follows: TGCGCCAGCAGCTTGGTGGCTAGCGGCTCCTACAATGAGCAGTTCTTC. Translation gives CASSLVASGSYNEQFF. V is TRBV5-1 and J is TRBJ2-1; 7 bases are shared with TRBD2. Unmatched junction bases numbered 3, after V lost 0 bases and J lost 0 bases. In germline, CDR1 is SGHRS, CDR2 YFSETQ. This CDR3 contains 16 residues.

This clone was counted a few times. V usage is TRBV6-1 and J usage is TRBJ1-6; TRBD1 agrees at 9 bases. Germline V gene lookup returns CDR1 MNHNS and CDR2 SASEGT. This CDR3 has 17 residues. Trimming took 4 bases from V and 7 from J; bases not matched to a gene: 11. CDR3 amino acids: CASSGQGGIFGNSPLHF. The CDR3 coding sequence is TGTGCCAGCAGTGGACAGGGGGGAATCTTCGGGAATTCACCCCTCCACTTT.

This clone was counted only a few times. This chain connects TRBV4-3 to TRBJ1-4; D remains unclear. V shed 2 bases and J shed 7 bases, with 11 bases lying between them. Per the germline V gene, CDR1 is LGHNA and CDR2 is YSLEER. The CDR3 spans 14 residues. The CDR3 DNA follows: TGCGCCAGCAGCCAACTCCTCGGAGGTGAAAAACTGTTTTTT. It codes for CASSQLLGGEKLFF.